This TCR beta chain was recorded in a study of OX40 agonist ivuxolimab in advanced cancers. This CDR3 has 12 residues. Germline V gene sequence: CDR1 SGHVS, CDR2 FQNEAQ. V was clipped by 2 bases and J by 6 bases, with 5 bases between them. Libraries were prepared by immunoSEQ multiplex PCR; TCRdb keeps only in-frame clonotypes and omits some of them. Of about 97,000 clones detected, approximately 87% appear once; the ten largest clones hold around 5.2%. Here the sequenced sample was CD4+ or CD8+ T cells sorted from blood, taken in a trial of the OX40 agonist ivuxolimab. The J gene is TRBJ2-1, the V gene TRBV7-8, with D unclear. This clonotype was sampled from an adult with an advanced solid tumor such as melanoma, head and neck, liver or kidney cancer. The CDR3 sequence: CASSLQRNEQFF. CDR3 in DNA: TGTGCCAGCAGCTTACAGCGCAATGAGCAGTTCTTC.